This entry describes one TCR beta chain. Antigen specificity is unknown. Here immunoSEQ multiplex PCR was the method, and the copy in TCRdb shows in-frame clones only, minus some. This sample yields tens of thousands of clones, of which 84% are seen a single time; 4.6% belongs to the top ten. These data are taken from a study of OX40 agonist ivuxolimab in advanced cancers. In the study overall: Three patients showed partial responses: one hepatocellular carcinoma and two cutaneous melanoma cases. General observations from the study: CD4+ and CD8+ blood T cells expanded clonally by week 6 at 0.1 to 3.0 mg/kg.

Autoimmune disease history or systemic immunosuppression was exclusionary. Blood was sampled at baseline, cycle 4 day 1, and cycle 7 day 1. The CDR3 loop spans 19 amino acids. From germline, CDR1 is MGHRA and CDR2 YSYEKL. The V gene end was trimmed by 0 bases and the J gene end by 6 bases; junction bases not matched to a gene: 9. Sequenced here: CD4+ or CD8+ T cells sorted from blood, sampled in a trial of the OX40 agonist ivuxolimab. This chain uses TRBV4-1 with TRBJ2-3; 16 bases are a match to TRBD2. This TCR came from an adult with an advanced solid tumor such as melanoma, head and neck, liver or kidney cancer. CDR3 bases: TGCGCCAGCAGCCAAGACCCCGGGACTAGCGGGGGGGCCCAGGATACGCAGTATTTT. Translated, it gives CASSQDPGTSGGAQDTQYF.